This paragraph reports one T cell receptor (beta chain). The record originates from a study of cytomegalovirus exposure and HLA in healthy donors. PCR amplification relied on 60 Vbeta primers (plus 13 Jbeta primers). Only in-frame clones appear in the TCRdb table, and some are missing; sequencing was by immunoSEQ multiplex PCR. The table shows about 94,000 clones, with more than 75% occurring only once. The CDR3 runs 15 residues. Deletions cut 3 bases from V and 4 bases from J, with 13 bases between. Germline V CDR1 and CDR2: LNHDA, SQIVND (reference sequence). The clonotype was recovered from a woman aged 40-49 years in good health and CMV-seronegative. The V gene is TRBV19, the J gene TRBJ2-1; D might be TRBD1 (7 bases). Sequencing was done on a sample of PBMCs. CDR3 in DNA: TGTGCCAGTAGTATCCTGCAGGGGGGTTACAATGAGCAGTTCTTC. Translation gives CASSILQGGYNEQFF.